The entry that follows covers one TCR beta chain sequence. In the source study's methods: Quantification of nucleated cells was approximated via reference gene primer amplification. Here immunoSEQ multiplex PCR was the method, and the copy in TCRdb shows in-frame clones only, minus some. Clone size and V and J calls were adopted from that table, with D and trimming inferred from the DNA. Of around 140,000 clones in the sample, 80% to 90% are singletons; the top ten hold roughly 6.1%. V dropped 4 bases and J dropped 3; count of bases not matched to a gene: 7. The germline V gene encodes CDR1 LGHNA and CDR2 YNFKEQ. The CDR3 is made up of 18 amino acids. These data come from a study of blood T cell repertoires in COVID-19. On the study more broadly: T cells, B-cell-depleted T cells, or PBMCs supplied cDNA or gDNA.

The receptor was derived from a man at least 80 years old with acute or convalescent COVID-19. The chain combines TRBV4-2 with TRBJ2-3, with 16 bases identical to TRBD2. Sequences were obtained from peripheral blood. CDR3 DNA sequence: TGTGCCAGCAGCCCGGGACTAGCGGGAGGGATAGTGACAGATACGCAGTATTTT. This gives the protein CASSPGLAGGIVTDTQYF.